The 27 T cell receptor beta chains reported below all come from one sample, sequenced in a study of shared clonotypes between healthy human individuals. Sequencing used immunoSEQ multiplex PCR; TCRdb keeps in-frame clones, though not all of them. The sample holds 2 million to 2.5 million clones, under 95% seen once. The sequenced material came from naive CD4+ T cells from PBMCs. Subset of the sample: CD45RA+ positively selected. The receptor set was obtained from a man younger than 35 in good health. Some clones in this sample may be carry-over from other donors' samples.

The CDR3 region has the DNA TGCGCCAGCCGACTAGCGGAGGGGTACAATGAGCAGTTCTTC. It specifies CASRLAEGYNEQFF. The genes are TRBV5-1 and TRBJ2-1, with 9 bases fitting TRBD2. Germline CDR1 and CDR2: SGHRS and YFSETQ. The V gene end was trimmed by 7 bases and the J gene end by 4 bases; junction bases not matched to a gene: 6. This CDR3 is built from 14 residues.

The gene calls are TRBV28 and TRBJ2-3, with a tentative D call TRBD2 (5 bases). The CDR3 loop spans 15 amino acids. The V gene lost 8 bases and the J gene lost 1 base, with 16 bases spanning the gap. CDR1 is MDHEN, CDR2 SYDVKM, per germline. The DNA of the CDR3 is TGTGCCAGCGTATCTCTCCGGGGTGGCACAGATACGCAGTATTTT. This sequence encodes CASVSLRGGTDTQYF. The complete variable domain, with remaining parts taken from reference TRBV28 and TRBJ2-3, reads DVKVTQSSRYLVKRTGEKVFLECVQDMDHENMFWYRQDPGLGLRLIYFSYDVKMKEKGDIPEGYSVSREKKERFSLILESASTNQTSMYLCASVSLRGGTDTQYFGPGTRLTVL.

The V and J genes are TRBV29-1 and TRBJ2-3; no definite D call. The CDR3 has 12 residues. The germline V gene encodes CDR1 SQVTM and CDR2 ANQGSEA. Trimming cost V 3 bases and J 2 bases, with 6 bases left between them. CDR3 residues: CSVDRDTDTQYF. The DNA for the CDR3 is TGCAGCGTTGATAGGGACACAGATACGCAGTATTTT.

This clone showed up just a few times. The chain carries TRBV6-5 and TRBJ1-1; D is possibly TRBD1 (6 bases). The CDR3 spans 14 residues. Germline CDR1 and CDR2: MNHEY and SVGAGI. The V gene lost 6 bases and the J gene lost 0 bases, with 11 bases spanning the gap. For the CDR3, the DNA is TGTGCCAGCAGCCCAGGACAGCTGAACACTGAAGCTTTCTTT. Its protein product is CASSPGQLNTEAFF.

As DNA, the CDR3 is TGCGCCAGCACCACATCGAGGATGCAGGCTAGTAACACCGGGGAGCTGTTTTTT. It translates to CASTTSRMQASNTGELFF. The chain uses TRBV5-1 and TRBJ2-2, with D unresolved. V was shortened by 6 bases and J by 2 bases, with 23 bases between the two germline ends. Germline CDR1 SGHRS, CDR2 YFSETQ. The CDR3 runs 18 residues.

The chain uses TRBV15 and TRBJ1-5; TRBD1 aligns across 7 bases. The CDR3 spans 16 residues. V was clipped by 2 bases and J by 8 bases; unmatched bases: 12. Germline V gives CDR1 LNHNV, CDR2 YYDKDF (reference sequence). The CDR3 spells CATSRYQPGGIEPQHF. The CDR3 region has the DNA TGTGCCACCAGCAGATACCAGCCAGGGGGAATCGAGCCCCAGCATTTT. The full variable domain, in which reference TRBV15 and TRBJ1-5 provide the parts outside the CDR3, is DAMVIQNPRYQVTQFGKPVTLSCSQTLNHNVMYWYQQKSSQAPKLLFHYYDKDFNNEADTPDNFQSRRPNTSFCFLDIRSPGLGDTAMYLCATSRYQPGGIEPQHFGDGTRLSIL.

The chain has TRBV11-2 and TRBJ1-3; D is undetermined. This CDR3 has 17 residues. In germline, CDR1 is SGHAT, CDR2 FQNNGV. V lost 3 bases and J 3 bases, leaving 18 bases between the germline ends. CDR3 in DNA: TGTGCCAGCAGCTTTCCTAACGGTCGGGCGAATGGAAACACCATATATTTT. This encodes CASSFPNGRANGNTIYF.

Remarks on this clone: A read error is possible here, since a much larger clone lies one base away. J is TRBJ2-3 and V is TRBV5-6; D is unclear. From germline, CDR1 is SGHDT and CDR2 YYEEEE. The CDR3 length is 11 residues. Trimming pared 4 bases from V and 4 bases from J, leaving 4 bases between. CDR3 sequence: CASSAADTQYF. The CDR3 coding sequence is TGTGCCAGCAGCGCAGCAGATACGCAGTATTTT.

The chain recombines TRBV28 with TRBJ2-7; tentative D call: TRBD2 (6 bases). Germline CDR1 reads MDHEN; CDR2 reads SYDVKM. V was clipped by 3 bases and J by 3 bases, with 12 bases between them. This CDR3 has 14 residues. Written as DNA, the CDR3 is TGTGCCAGCAGTTTCTCCTCGCGGGGCTACGAGCAGTACTTC. This translates into CASSFSSRGYEQYF.

A note on this clone: The sample has other DNA sequences that encode this CDR3 too. The chain recombines TRBV18 with TRBJ2-7; TRBD2 is a possible D gene (5 bases). The CDR3 covers 14 residues. CDR1 and CDR2 from the germline V gene are KGHSH and LQKENI. Trimming cost V 0 bases and J 2 bases, with 8 bases left between them. CDR3 amino acids: CASSPPSGTYEQYF. CDR3 nucleotide sequence: TGTGCCAGCTCACCACCGTCGGGGACCTACGAGCAGTACTTC.

The chain couples TRBV29-1 to TRBJ2-5; TRBD1 matches at 7 bases. The V gene end was trimmed by 0 bases and the J gene end by 2 bases; junction bases not matched to a gene: 6. CDR3 length: 15 amino acids. Per the germline V gene, CDR1 is SQVTM and CDR2 is ANQGSEA. The CDR3 loop is CSVEDWGTAQETQYF. DNA for the CDR3: TGCAGCGTTGAAGATTGGGGGACAGCACAAGAGACCCAGTACTTC.

This chain joins TRBV7-6 and TRBJ2-5; 7 bases match TRBD1. Trimming took 5 bases from V and 0 from J; bases not matched to a gene: 6. Per the germline V gene, CDR1 is SGHVS and CDR2 is FNYEAQ. The CDR3 consists of 15 residues. CDR3 loop: CASSRGTADQETQYF. In nucleotides, the CDR3 is TGTGCCAGCAGCCGAGGGACAGCCGACCAAGAGACCCAGTACTTC.

The V and J genes are TRBV28 and TRBJ1-2; D is undetermined. CDR3 size: 13 residues. Germline loops: CDR1 MDHEN, CDR2 SYDVKM. With 11 bases removed from V and 1 base from J, the gap between germline ends came to 14 bases. CDR3 region: CAWGGPFNYGYTF. DNA for the CDR3: TGTGCCTGGGGAGGACCCTTTAACTATGGCTACACCTTC.

This clone was picked up one time. The chain combines TRBV5-1 with TRBJ2-7; D unresolved. The germline V gene has CDR1 SGHRS and CDR2 YFSETQ. The CDR3 has 15 amino acids. The V gene lost 0 bases and the J gene lost 0 bases, with 10 bases spanning the gap. The CDR3, as DNA: TGCGCCAGCAGCTTGGGGGTGGATGTCTCCTACGAGCAGTACTTC. This translates into CASSLGVDVSYEQYF. Full variable domain (remainder filled in from reference TRBV5-1 and TRBJ2-7): KAGVTQTPRYLIKTRGQQVTLSCSPISGHRSVSWYQQTPGQGLQFLFEYFSETQRNKGNFPGRFSGRQFSNSRSEMNVSTLELGDSALYLCASSLGVDVSYEQYFGPGTRLTVT.

This chain joins TRBV5-1 and TRBJ2-7; 7 positions agree with TRBD2. The CDR3 contains 14 residues. The trim removed 4 bases at V and 3 bases at J, leaving 7 bases unmatched. The V gene's germline CDR1 is SGHRS and CDR2 YFSETQ. The CDR3 DNA reads TGCGCCAGCAGCCCTGGGGAGGGCGGCTACGAGCAGTACTTC. Residues: CASSPGEGGYEQYF.

The genes are TRBV6-5 and TRBJ2-7; TRBD1 agrees at 7 bases. Germline trimming cut 2 bases from V and 3 bases from J; bases unmatched to any gene: 10. From germline, CDR1 is MNHEY and CDR2 SVGAGI. CDR3 size: 16 residues. CDR3 region: CASSYLAGTELYEQYF. The CDR3 bases are TGTGCCAGCAGTTACCTCGCCGGGACAGAACTCTACGAGCAGTACTTC.

The gene calls are TRBV5-1 and TRBJ2-2; D perhaps matches TRBD2 (6 bases). The germline V gene encodes CDR1 SGHRS and CDR2 YFSETQ. This CDR3 region has 16 residues. Trimming took off 4 bases at V and 0 bases at J, with 13 bases between the two ends. The CDR3 loop reads CASSPIADANTGELFF. The CDR3 DNA is TGCGCCAGCAGCCCCATAGCGGACGCGAACACCGGGGAGCTGTTTTTT.

CDR3 sequence (DNA): TGCGCCAGCAGTGAGGTGGGACTAGCGGGGGCCCTAGAGTACTTC. Protein: CASSEVGLAGALEYF. V gene TRBV10-1 combines with J gene TRBJ2-5; 14 nucleotides match TRBD2. Germline V gene data show CDR1 as WNHNN and CDR2 as SYGVQD (reference sequence). V lost 2 bases to trimming and J lost 12 bases; unmatched junction nucleotides: 8. The CDR3 loop spans 15 amino acids.

The chain is built from TRBV9 and TRBJ1-3, with 8 bases matching TRBD1. This CDR3 comprises 15 residues. J gave up 4 bases and V 6 bases, and 9 bases lay outside the gene matches. CDR1 and CDR2 from the germline V gene are SGDLS and YYNGEE. The CDR3 coding sequence is TGTGCCAGCACAAGACAGGGGTTGTCCGGAAACACCATATATTTT. Residues: CASTRQGLSGNTIYF.

The chain carries TRBV6-5 and TRBJ2-5, with 7 bases lining up with TRBD2. The CDR3 sequence is 12 residues long. The germline gives CDR1 MNHEY, CDR2 SVGAGI. Trimming at V came to 5 bases and at J to 14 bases, leaving 11 bases not matched to a gene. CDR3 sequence: CASSSPAGVGYF. The CDR3 DNA follows: TGTGCCAGCAGTAGCCCGGCGGGGGTCGGATACTTC.

The chain combines TRBV27 with TRBJ2-1; weak D call: TRBD1 (6 bases). Per germline, CDR1 MNHEY and CDR2 SMNVEV (reference sequence). The CDR3 has 17 residues. With 9 bases removed from V and 9 bases from J, the gap between germline ends came to 30 bases. The CDR3 bases are TGTGCCAGTGTGGAGTTTTGGGGGCACTTTATGATCGGTGAGCAGTTCTTC. It is translated as CASVEFWGHFMIGEQFF.

The rearrangement links TRBV2 to TRBJ2-7; 9 nucleotides agree with TRBD1. Trimming took 6 bases from V and 3 from J; bases not matched to a gene: 6. The CDR3 has 14 residues. Germline V gene data show CDR1 as SNHLY and CDR2 as FYNNEI. CDR3 loop: CASRGRDRVYEQYF. CDR3 in DNA: TGTGCCAGCAGAGGAAGGGACAGGGTCTACGAGCAGTACTTC.

The chain links TRBV29-1 to TRBJ2-1, with TRBD2 as a possible D gene (6 bases). CDR1 and CDR2 from the germline V gene are SQVTM and ANQGSEA. The CDR3 extends over 12 amino acids. The V gene lost 7 bases and the J gene lost 7 bases, with 14 bases spanning the gap. The DNA for the CDR3 is TGCAGCGGGATCCACGGGGGAAATGAGCAGTTCTTC. Protein sequence: CSGIHGGNEQFF.

The genes are TRBV18 and TRBJ1-3, with TRBD1 matching 7 bases. This CDR3 region has 15 residues. V was pared by 1 base and J by 4 bases, with 4 bases of the junction left unmatched. Germline V gives CDR1 KGHSH, CDR2 LQKENI. The CDR3: CASSPQGGEGNTIYF. The CDR3 nucleotides read TGTGCCAGCTCACCACAAGGGGGCGAAGGAAACACCATATATTTT.

This clone was detected once. The rearrangement links TRBV6-5 to TRBJ2-7, with D uncertain. This CDR3 is built from 15 residues. Germline V gene lookup returns CDR1 MNHEY and CDR2 SVGAGI. Between the trimmed V and J ends, which lost 6 bases and 2 bases, there was a span of 17 bases. CDR3 region: CASSRLAATPYEQYF. CDR3 bases: TGTGCCAGCAGCCGGCTGGCGGCCACTCCCTACGAGCAGTACTTC.

The CDR3 region has the DNA TGTGCCAGCAGCTCTAGCGGGGGCTCCTACAATGAGCAGTTCTTC. The encoded protein is CASSSSGGSYNEQFF. V gene TRBV6-6 combines with J gene TRBJ2-1; TRBD2 aligns across 10 bases. This CDR3 spans 15 amino acids. V lost 6 bases and J lost 0; bases outside the gene matches: 2. From germline, CDR1 is MNHNY and CDR2 SVGAGI (reference sequence).

The chain carries TRBV2 and TRBJ1-6; D unresolved. CDR1 is SNHLY, CDR2 FYNNEI, per germline. The length of the CDR3 is 13 residues. The CDR3 sequence: CAAERAENSPLHF. The CDR3 DNA reads as TGTGCAGCGGAAAGGGCAGAGAATTCACCCCTCCACTTT.